The clone carrying this T cell receptor (beta chain) has ten or more counts. No antigen is known for it. This sample stems from a study of T-cell reconstitution after alpha-beta-depleted transplantation in children. Preparing the TCRbeta library involved the use of unique molecular identifiers. A single record per CDR3 protein comes from TCRdb applying MiXCR to the PCR reads. The sample carries 330,000 or so distinct CDR3 sequences, 10% recorded once. Findings and caveats of the study: Elevated TCRbeta diversity at day 60 was traced, in some patients, to surviving recipient T cells and thymic progenitors. Several hundred expanded graft clones reportedly supplied alpha-beta T cells about two months after transplant. Newly generated T cells supplied most T-cell counts and diversity one year post-transplant.

The receptor's source is a boy under three years old with acute myeloid leukemia, due to receive a stem cell transplant. The specimen was PBMCs, collected before TCRalphabeta/CD19-depleted stem cell transplant.

The CDR3 is CASSALLSGGADEQFF. The DNA for the CDR3 is TGCGCCAGCAGCGCCCTCTTAAGCGGGGGGGCCGATGAGCAGTTCTTC. The chain is built from TRBV5-1 and TRBJ2-1; 10 bases agree with TRBD2. CDR1 SGHRS and CDR2 YFSETQ come from the germline V gene. Trimming took 4 bases from V and 8 from J; bases not matched to a gene: 12. The CDR3 spans 16 residues. Combining the CDR3 with reference TRBV5-1 and TRBJ2-1 gives the whole variable domain KAGVTQTPRYLIKTRGQQVTLSCSPISGHRSVSWYQQTPGQGLQFLFEYFSETQRNKGNFPGRFSGRQFSNSRSEMNVSTLELGDSALYLCASSALLSGGADEQFFGPGTRLTVL.